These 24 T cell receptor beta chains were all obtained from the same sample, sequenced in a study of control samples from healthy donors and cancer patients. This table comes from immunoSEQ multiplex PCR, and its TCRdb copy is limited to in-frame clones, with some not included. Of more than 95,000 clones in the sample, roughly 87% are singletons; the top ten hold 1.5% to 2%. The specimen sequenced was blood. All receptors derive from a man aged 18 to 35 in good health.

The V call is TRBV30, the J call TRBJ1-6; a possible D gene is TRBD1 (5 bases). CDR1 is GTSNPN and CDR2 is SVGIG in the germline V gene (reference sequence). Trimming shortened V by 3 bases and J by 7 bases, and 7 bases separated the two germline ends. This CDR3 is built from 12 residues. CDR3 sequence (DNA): TGTGCCTGGAGAAACAGGAATTCACCCCTCCACTTT. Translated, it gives CAWRNRNSPLHF.

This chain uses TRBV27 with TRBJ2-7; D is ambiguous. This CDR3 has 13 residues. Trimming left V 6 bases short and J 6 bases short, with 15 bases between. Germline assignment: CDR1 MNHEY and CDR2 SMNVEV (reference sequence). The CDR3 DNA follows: TGTGCCAGCAGCCCAGTGCCTCCCGGCGAGCAGTACTTC. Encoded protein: CASSPVPPGEQYF.

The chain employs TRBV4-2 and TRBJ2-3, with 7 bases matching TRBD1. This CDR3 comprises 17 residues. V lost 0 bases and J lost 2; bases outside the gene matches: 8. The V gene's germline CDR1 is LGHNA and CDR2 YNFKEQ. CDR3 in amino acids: CASSQDPDRAITDTQYF. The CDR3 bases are TGTGCCAGCAGCCAAGATCCTGACAGGGCCATCACAGATACGCAGTATTTT.

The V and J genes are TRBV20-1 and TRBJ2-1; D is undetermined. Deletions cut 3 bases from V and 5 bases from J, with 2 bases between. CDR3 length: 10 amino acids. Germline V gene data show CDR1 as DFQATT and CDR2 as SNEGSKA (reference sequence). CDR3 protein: CSARDNEQFF. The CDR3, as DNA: TGCAGTGCTAGGGACAATGAGCAGTTCTTC.

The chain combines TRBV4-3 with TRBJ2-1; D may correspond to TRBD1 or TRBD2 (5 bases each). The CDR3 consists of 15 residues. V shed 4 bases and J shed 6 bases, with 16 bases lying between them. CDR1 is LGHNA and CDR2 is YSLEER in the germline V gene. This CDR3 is CASSLFEGQFNEQFF. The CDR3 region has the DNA TGCGCCAGCAGCCTCTTCGAGGGGCAGTTCAATGAGCAGTTCTTC.

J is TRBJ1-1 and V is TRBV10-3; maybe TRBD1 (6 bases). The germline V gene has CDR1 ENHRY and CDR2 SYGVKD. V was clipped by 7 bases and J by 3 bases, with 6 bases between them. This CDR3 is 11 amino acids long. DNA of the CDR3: TGTGCCATCAAGGGGGACACTGAAGCTTTCTTT. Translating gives CAIKGDTEAFF.

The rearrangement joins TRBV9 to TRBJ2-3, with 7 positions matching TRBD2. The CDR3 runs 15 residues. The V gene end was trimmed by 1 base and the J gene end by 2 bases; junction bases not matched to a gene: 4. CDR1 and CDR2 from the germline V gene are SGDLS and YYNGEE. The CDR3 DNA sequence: TGTGCCAGCAGCGTATGGGCGGGAGCCACAGATACGCAGTATTTT. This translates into CASSVWAGATDTQYF.

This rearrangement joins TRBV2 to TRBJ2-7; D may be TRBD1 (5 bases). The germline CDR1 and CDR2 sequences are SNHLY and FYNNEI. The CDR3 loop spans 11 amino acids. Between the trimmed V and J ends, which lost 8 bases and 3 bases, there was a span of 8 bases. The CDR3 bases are TGTGCCAGCGAACAGGACTACGAGCAGTACTTC. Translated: CASEQDYEQYF.

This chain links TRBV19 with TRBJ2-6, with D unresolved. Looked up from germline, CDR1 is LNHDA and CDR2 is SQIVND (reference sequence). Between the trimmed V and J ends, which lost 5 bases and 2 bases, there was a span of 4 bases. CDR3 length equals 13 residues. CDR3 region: CASSPPGANVLTF. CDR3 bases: TGTGCCAGTAGTCCCCCTGGGGCCAACGTCCTGACTTTC.

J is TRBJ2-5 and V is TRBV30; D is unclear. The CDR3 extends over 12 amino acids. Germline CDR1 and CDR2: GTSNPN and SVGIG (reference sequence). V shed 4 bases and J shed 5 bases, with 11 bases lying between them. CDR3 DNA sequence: TGTGCCTGGAACGGGCCCCGGGAGACCCAGTACTTC. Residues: CAWNGPRETQYF.

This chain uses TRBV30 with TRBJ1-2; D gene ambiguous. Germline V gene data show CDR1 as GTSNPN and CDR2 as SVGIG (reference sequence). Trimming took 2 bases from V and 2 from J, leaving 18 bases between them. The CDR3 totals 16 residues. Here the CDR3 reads CAWSHPTVPLNYGYTF. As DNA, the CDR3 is TGTGCCTGGAGTCATCCCACGGTGCCTCTGAACTATGGCTACACCTTC. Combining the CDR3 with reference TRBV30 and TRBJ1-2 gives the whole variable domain SQTIHQWPATLVQPVGSPLSLECTVEGTSNPNLYWYRQAAGRGLQLLFYSVGIGQISSEVPQNLSASRPQDRQFILSSKKLLLSDSGFYLCAWSHPTVPLNYGYTFGSGTRLTVV.

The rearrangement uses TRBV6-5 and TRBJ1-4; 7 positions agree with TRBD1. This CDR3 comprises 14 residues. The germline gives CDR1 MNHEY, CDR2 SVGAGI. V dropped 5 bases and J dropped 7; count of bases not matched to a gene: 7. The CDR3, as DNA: TGTGCCAGCAGTCACCGGGACAGTCCTGAAAAACTGTTTTTT. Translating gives CASSHRDSPEKLFF.

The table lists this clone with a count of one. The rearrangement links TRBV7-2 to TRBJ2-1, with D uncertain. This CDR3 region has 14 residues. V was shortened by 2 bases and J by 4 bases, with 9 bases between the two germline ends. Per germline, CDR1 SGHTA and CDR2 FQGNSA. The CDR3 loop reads CASSLYGRYNEQFF. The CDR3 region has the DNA TGTGCCAGCAGCTTATATGGGCGTTACAATGAGCAGTTCTTC.

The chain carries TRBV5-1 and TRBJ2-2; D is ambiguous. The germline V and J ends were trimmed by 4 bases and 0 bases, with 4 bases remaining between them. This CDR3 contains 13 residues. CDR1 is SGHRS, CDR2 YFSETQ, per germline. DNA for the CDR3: TGCGCCAGCAGCCGATCGAACACCGGGGAGCTGTTTTTT. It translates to CASSRSNTGELFF.

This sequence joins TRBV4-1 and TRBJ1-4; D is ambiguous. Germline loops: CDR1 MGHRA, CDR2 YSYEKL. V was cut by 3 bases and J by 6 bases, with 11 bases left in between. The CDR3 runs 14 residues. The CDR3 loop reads CASSQGPRDEKLFF. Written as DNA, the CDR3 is TGCGCCAGCAGCCAGGGTCCCCGTGATGAAAAACTGTTTTTT.

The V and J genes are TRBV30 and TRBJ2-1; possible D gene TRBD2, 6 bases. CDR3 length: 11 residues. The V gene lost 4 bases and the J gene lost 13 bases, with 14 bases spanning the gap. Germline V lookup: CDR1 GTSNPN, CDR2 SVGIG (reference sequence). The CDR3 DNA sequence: TGTGCCTGGACAAGCAGGGAGGTCCAGTTCTTC. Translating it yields CAWTSREVQFF.

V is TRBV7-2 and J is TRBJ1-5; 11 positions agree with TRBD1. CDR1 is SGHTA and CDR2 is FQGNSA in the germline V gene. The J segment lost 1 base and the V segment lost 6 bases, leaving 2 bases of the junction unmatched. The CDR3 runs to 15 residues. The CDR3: CASRDRGHSNQPQHF. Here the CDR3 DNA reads TGTGCCAGCAGGGACAGGGGGCACAGCAATCAGCCCCAGCATTTT. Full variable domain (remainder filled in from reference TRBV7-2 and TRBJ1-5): GAGVSQSPSNKVTEKGKDVELRCDPISGHTALYWYRQSLGQGLEFLIYFQGNSAPDKSGLPSDRFSAERTGGSVSTLTIQRTQQEDSAVYLCASRDRGHSNQPQHFGDGTRLSIL.

CDR3 amino acids: CATSDLLFTEGYGYTF. The CDR3 bases are TGTGCCACCAGTGATTTGCTGTTTACCGAGGGCTATGGCTACACCTTC. The genes are TRBV24-1 and TRBJ1-2; D remains ambiguous. This CDR3 has 16 residues. V was trimmed by 0 bases and J by 4 bases, leaving 14 bases between them. Germline CDR1 is KGHDR and CDR2 is SFDVKD.

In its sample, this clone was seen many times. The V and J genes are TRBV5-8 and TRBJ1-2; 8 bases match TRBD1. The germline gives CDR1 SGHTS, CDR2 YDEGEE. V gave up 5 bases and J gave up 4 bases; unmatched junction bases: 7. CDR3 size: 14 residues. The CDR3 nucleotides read TGTGCCAGCAGTCGGACAGGGCCGTCCTATGGCTACACCTTC. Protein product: CASSRTGPSYGYTF.

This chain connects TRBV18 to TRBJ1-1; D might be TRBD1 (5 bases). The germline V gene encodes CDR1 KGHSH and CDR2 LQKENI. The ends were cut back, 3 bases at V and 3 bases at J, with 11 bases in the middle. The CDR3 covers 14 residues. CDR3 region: CASSPPGRYTEAFF. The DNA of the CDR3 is TGTGCCAGCTCACCCCCAGGGCGGTACACTGAAGCTTTCTTT.

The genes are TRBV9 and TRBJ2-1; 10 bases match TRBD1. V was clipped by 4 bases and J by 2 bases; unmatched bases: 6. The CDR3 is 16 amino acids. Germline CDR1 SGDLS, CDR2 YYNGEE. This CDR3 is CASSPSGTGAYNEQFF. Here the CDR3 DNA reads TGTGCCAGCAGCCCATCCGGGACAGGGGCCTACAATGAGCAGTTCTTC.

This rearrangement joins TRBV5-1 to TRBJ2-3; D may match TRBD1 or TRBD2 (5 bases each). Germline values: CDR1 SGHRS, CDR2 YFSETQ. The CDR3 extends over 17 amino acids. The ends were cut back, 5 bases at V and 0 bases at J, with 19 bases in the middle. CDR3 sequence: CASSSFPRGLSTDTQYF. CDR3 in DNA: TGCGCCAGCAGTTCTTTCCCCCGGGGCCTGAGCACAGATACGCAGTATTTT. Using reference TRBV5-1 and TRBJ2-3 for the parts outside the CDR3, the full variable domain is KAGVTQTPRYLIKTRGQQVTLSCSPISGHRSVSWYQQTPGQGLQFLFEYFSETQRNKGNFPGRFSGRQFSNSRSEMNVSTLELGDSALYLCASSSFPRGLSTDTQYFGPGTRLTVL.

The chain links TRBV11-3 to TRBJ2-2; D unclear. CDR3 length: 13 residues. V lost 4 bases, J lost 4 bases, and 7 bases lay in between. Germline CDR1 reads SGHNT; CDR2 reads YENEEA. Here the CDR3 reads CASSSYTTGELFF. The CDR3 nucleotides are TGTGCCAGCAGCTCCTATACCACCGGGGAGCTGTTTTTT.

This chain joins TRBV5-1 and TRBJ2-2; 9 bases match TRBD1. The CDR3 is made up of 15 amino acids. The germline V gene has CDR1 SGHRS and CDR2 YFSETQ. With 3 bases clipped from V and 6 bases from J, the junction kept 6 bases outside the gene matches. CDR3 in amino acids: CASSSPGQGAGELFF. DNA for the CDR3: TGCGCCAGCAGCTCGCCGGGACAGGGAGCCGGGGAGCTGTTTTTT.